This T cell receptor (beta chain) is from a study of blood T cell repertoires in COVID-19. Across the study: Collection of acute and convalescent COVID-19 samples took place in the United States, Italy and Spain.

Original processing methods: Amplification from reference gene primers served as the basis for estimated nucleated cell counts. Here immunoSEQ multiplex PCR was the method, and the copy in TCRdb shows in-frame clones only, minus some. Clone size and V and J calls were adopted from that table, with D and trimming inferred from the DNA. Of nearly 60,000 clones listed, 85% to 90% were seen once; the top ten hold 13%. The TCR originated in a man in his 60s with active COVID-19. Sequencing input: peripheral blood.

CDR3: CASSQVRRGNNEQFF. The CDR3 bases are TGCGCCAGCAGCCAAGTTCGCCGGGGTAACAATGAGCAGTTCTTC. V usage is TRBV4-1 and J usage is TRBJ2-1, with D possibly being TRBD2 (5 bases). Trimming pared 1 base from V and 5 bases from J, leaving 12 bases between. The CDR3 has 15 amino acids. Per the germline V gene, CDR1 is MGHRA and CDR2 is YSYEKL.